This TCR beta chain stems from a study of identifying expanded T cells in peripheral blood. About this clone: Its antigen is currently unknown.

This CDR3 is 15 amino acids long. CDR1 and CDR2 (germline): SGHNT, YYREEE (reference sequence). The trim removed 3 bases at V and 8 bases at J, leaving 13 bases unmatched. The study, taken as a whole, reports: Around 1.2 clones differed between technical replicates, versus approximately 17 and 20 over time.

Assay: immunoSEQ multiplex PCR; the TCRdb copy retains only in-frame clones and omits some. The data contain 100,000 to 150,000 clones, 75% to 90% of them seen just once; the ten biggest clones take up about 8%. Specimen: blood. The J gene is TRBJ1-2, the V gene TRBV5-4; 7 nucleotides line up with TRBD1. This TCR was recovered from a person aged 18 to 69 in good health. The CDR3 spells CASSWQPPRGGGYTF. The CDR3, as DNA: TGTGCCAGCAGCTGGCAACCGCCCAGGGGGGGCGGCTACACCTTC.